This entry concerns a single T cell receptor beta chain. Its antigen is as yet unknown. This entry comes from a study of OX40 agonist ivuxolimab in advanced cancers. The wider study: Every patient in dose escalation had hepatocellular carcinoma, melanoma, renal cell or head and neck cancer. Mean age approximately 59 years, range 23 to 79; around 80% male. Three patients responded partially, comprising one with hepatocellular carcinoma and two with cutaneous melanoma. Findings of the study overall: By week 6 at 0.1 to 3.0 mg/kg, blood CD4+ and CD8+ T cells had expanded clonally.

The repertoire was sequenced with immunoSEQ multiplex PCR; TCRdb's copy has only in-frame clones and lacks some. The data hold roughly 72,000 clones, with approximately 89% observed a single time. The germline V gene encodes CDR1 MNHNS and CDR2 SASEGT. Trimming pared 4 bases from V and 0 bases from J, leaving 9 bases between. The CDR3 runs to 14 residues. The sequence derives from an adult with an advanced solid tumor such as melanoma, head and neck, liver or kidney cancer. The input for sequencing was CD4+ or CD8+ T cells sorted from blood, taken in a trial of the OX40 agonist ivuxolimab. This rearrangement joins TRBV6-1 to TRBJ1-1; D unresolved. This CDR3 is CASSVHIMNTEAFF. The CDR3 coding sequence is TGTGCCAGCAGTGTCCACATTATGAACACTGAAGCTTTCTTT.